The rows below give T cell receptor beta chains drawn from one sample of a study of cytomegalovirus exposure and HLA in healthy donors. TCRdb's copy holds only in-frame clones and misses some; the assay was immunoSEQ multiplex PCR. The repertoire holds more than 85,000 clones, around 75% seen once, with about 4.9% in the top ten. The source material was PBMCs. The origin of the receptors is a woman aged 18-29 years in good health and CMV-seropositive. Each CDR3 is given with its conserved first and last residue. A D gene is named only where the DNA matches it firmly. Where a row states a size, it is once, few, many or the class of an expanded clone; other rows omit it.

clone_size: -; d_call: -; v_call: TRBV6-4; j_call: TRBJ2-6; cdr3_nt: TGTGCCAGCAGTGAGGCAGGGGGGGCCAACGTCCTGACTTTC; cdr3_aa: CASSEAGGANVLTF
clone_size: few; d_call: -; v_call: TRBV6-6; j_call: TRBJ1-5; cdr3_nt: TGTGCCAGCAGATTCGGACTGTTTAGCAATCAGCCCCAGCATTTT; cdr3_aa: CASRFGLFSNQPQHF
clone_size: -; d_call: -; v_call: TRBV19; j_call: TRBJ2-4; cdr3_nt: TGTGCCAGTAGTACGAAGGGATCCGGGAGAGCCAAAAACATTCAGTACTTC; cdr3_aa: CASSTKGSGRAKNIQYF
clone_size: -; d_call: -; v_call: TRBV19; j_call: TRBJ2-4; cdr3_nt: TGTGCCAGTAGTAAAATTCTTGGACAGAGTTTAGCCAAAAACATTCAGTACTTC; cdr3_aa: CASSKILGQSLAKNIQYF
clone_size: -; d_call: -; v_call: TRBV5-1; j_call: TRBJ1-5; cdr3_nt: TGCGCCAGCAGCTTCGACAGTGGGAGCAATCAGCCCCAGCATTTT; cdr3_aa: CASSFDSGSNQPQHF
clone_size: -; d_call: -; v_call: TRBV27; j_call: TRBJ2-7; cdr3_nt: TGTGCCAGCAGTTTACGTCCACACTACGAGCAGTACTTC; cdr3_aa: CASSLRPHYEQYF
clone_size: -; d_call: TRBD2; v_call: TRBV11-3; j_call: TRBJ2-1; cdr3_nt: TGTGCCAGCAGCTTAGATCCTCCGTTTCCGGGACTAGCGGACAATGAGCAGTTCTTC; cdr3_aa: CASSLDPPFPGLADNEQFF
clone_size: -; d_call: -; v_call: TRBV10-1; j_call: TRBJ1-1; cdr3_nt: TGCGCCAGCATGCGGGCCGCCCCCCAGAGGAACACTGAAGCTTTCTTT; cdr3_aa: CASMRAAPQRNTEAFF
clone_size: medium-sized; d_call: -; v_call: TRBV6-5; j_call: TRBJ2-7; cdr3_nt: TGTGCCAGCAGTTACGGGACTTTATCCTACGAGCAGTACTTC; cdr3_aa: CASSYGTLSYEQYF
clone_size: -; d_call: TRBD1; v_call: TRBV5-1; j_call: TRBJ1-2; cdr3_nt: TGCGCCAGCAGCCCAATACCGGGACAGAACTATGGCTACACCTTC; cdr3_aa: CASSPIPGQNYGYTF
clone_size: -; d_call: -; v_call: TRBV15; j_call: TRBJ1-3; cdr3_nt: TGTGCCACCAGCAGAGGACAGGATTTCTCTGGAAACACCATATATTTT; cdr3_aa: CATSRGQDFSGNTIYF
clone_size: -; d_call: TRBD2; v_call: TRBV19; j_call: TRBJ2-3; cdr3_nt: TGTGCCAGTAGAGAGCGGGAGGTCAGCGCAGATACGCAGTATTTT; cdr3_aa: CASREREVSADTQYF
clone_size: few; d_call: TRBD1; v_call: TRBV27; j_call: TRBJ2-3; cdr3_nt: TGTGCCAGCAGCCCAGTAGGGACAGGGGGTACAGATACGCAGTATTTT; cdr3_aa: CASSPVGTGGTDTQYF
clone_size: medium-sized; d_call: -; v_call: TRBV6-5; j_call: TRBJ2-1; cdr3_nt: TGTGCCAGCAGTTACGGGAGGAATCTTTACAATGAGCAGTTCTTC; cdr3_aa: CASSYGRNLYNEQFF
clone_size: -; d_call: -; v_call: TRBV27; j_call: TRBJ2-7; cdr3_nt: TGTGCCAGCAGTTTATCCCGAGGTGGGGCGGAACAGTACTTC; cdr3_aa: CASSLSRGGAEQYF
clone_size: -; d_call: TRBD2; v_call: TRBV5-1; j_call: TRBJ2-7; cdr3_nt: TGCGCCAGCAGCTTGGACGAGACTAGCGCGTCCGACGAGCAGTACTTC; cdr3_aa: CASSLDETSASDEQYF
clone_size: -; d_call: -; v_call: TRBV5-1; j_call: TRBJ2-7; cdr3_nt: TGCGCCAGCAGCCTGGACGGTCGAAAGGGAGACGAGCAGTACTTC; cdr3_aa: CASSLDGRKGDEQYF
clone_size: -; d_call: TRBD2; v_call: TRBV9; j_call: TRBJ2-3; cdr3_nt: TGTGCCAGCAGCGTCACCCCAGGCTTGGCGGGAGGAGATACGCAGTATTTT; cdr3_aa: CASSVTPGLAGGDTQYF
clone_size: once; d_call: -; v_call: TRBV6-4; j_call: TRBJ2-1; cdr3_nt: TGTGCCAGCAGAGGCGGGTGGTGGGATGAGCAGTTCTTC; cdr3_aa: CASRGGWWDEQFF
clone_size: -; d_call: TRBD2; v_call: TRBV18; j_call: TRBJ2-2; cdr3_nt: TGTGCCAGCTCTGGGACTAGCGGATCGAACACCGGGGAGCTGTTTTTT; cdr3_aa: CASSGTSGSNTGELFF